Presented here are 14 T cell receptor beta chains from one specimen sequenced in a study of metastatic and nonmetastatic thyroid tumors. All patients reached thyroid surgery having received no treatment beforehand. MiXCR was used by TCRdb to re-call the PCR reads. The table includes 10,000 to 15,000 clones, 26% detected once. Sequencing used tumor tissue. The source is a female donor with papillary thyroid cancer or a benign thyroid nodule (not recorded which). Some clones in this sample may be carry-over from other donors' samples.

The chain employs TRBV5-1 and TRBJ2-1; possibly TRBD2 for D (6 bases). The CDR3 length is 16 residues. Between the trimmed V and J ends, which lost 1 base and 4 bases, there was a span of 15 bases. Germline CDR1 SGHRS, CDR2 YFSETQ. CDR3 in DNA: TGCGCCAGCAGCTTGTTGTCTGGCGGGGTATACAATGAGCAGTTCTTC. Protein sequence: CASSLLSGGVYNEQFF.

This clone appeared a few times. This chain uses TRBV11-2 with TRBJ2-7, with D uncertain. The CDR3 extends over 11 amino acids. The ends were cut back, 5 bases at V and 4 bases at J, with 6 bases in the middle. Germline CDR1 reads SGHAT; CDR2 reads FQNNGV. The CDR3 nucleotides are TGTGCCAGCAGCCTCCTTTACGAGCAGTACTTC. Its translation is CASSLLYEQYF.

In this sample, this clone turned up many times. The chain joins TRBV20-1 to TRBJ1-4, with D tentatively TRBD1 (6 bases). V lost 3 bases, J lost 3 bases, and 17 bases lay in between. Germline lookup yields CDR1 DFQATT and CDR2 SNEGSKA (reference sequence). This CDR3 comprises 16 residues. The CDR3: CSASERQGNSNEKLFF. The CDR3 bases are TGCAGTGCTAGCGAAAGGCAGGGGAATTCTAATGAAAAACTGTTTTTT.

This clone was picked up a small number of times. This may stem from a read error, because a much larger clone lies one nucleotide away. The V call is TRBV6-4, the J call TRBJ2-3, with TRBD2 identical over 8 bases. The germline V gene has CDR1 MRHNA and CDR2 SNTAGT. The CDR3 loop spans 16 amino acids. V dropped 0 bases and J dropped 4; count of bases not matched to a gene: 6. The CDR3 DNA sequence: TGTGCCAGCAGTGACTCTCTGACTAGCGACGCAGATACGCAGTATTTT. Translating gives CASSDSLTSDADTQYF.

This rearrangement joins TRBV5-1 to TRBJ1-1; unclear D gene. Trimming pared 0 bases from V and 5 bases from J, leaving 17 bases between. Germline values: CDR1 SGHRS, CDR2 YFSETQ. This CDR3 region has 16 residues. CDR3 coding DNA: TGCGCCAGCAGCTTGGCACTAGGGTGCGTGGGAACTGAAGCTTTCTTT. This gives the protein CASSLALGCVGTEAFF.

This clone has a count of ten or more. V and J are TRBV20-1 and TRBJ2-7; D ambiguous. This CDR3 is built from 13 residues. Germline V gives CDR1 DFQATT, CDR2 SNEGSKA (reference sequence). Trimming removed 2 bases at V and 3 bases at J, with 11 bases between. CDR3 in DNA: TGCAGTGCTAGACGACCCTCTTACTACGAGCAGTACTTC. Protein: CSARRPSYYEQYF.

The chain is built from TRBV7-2 and TRBJ2-7; a weak D match, TRBD2 (5 bases). Germline V lookup: CDR1 SGHTA, CDR2 FQGNSA. The CDR3 runs 15 residues. Trimming took 5 bases from V and 0 from J, leaving 14 bases between them. CDR3 nucleotides: TGTGCCAGCAGCCCCTCCCGCGGGTCCTCCTACGAGCAGTACTTC. Protein sequence: CASSPSRGSSYEQYF.

This clone is labeled medium-sized (0.01 to 0.1%). The chain combines TRBV30 with TRBJ2-1; D is perhaps TRBD1 (5 bases). Looked up from germline, CDR1 is GTSNPN and CDR2 is SVGIG (reference sequence). V lost 3 bases to trimming and J lost 13 bases, with 16 bases between them. This CDR3 comprises 12 residues. The CDR3 loop is CAWSKQVSAQFF. As DNA, the CDR3 is TGTGCCTGGAGCAAACAGGTTTCGGCACAGTTCTTC.

This clone has a handful of counts. This chain connects TRBV3-1 to TRBJ1-1; D gene ambiguous. Germline V gene data show CDR1 as LGHDT and CDR2 as YNNKEL (reference sequence). V was clipped by 4 bases and J by 0 bases, with 9 bases between them. CDR3 length: 14 amino acids. The CDR3 spells CASSRQEMNTEAFF. In nucleotides, the CDR3 is TGTGCCAGCAGCCGTCAGGAAATGAACACTGAAGCTTTCTTT.

There are many counts of this clone. The V and J genes are TRBV18 and TRBJ1-6, with a weak D call TRBD1 (6 bases). V was shortened by 4 bases and J by 6 bases, with 16 bases between the two germline ends. CDR1 KGHSH and CDR2 LQKENI come from the germline V gene. There are 16 residues in the CDR3. The CDR3, as DNA: TGTGCCAGCTCACGGAGCAGGGGAGGGGGTAATTCACCCCTCCACTTT. It codes for CASSRSRGGGNSPLHF.

The chain combines TRBV6-1 with TRBJ2-5; maybe TRBD2 (6 bases). Per germline, CDR1 MNHNS and CDR2 SASEGT. V was pared by 6 bases and J by 5 bases, with 19 bases between. This CDR3 is 15 amino acids long. The CDR3 nucleotides are TGTGCCAGCAGCCCCCAACGGGGGTCTAGGGAGACCCAGTACTTC. The encoded protein is CASSPQRGSRETQYF.

This clone was seen once. The rearrangement joins TRBV9 to TRBJ2-1, with a weak D call TRBD2 (6 bases). The CDR3 loop spans 14 amino acids. Germline CDR1 SGDLS, CDR2 YYNGEE. Trimming took 3 bases from V and 7 from J, leaving 14 bases between them. The CDR3 protein is CASSASDLGNEQFF. CDR3 DNA: TGTGCCAGCAGCGCTAGCGATTTGGGGAATGAGCAGTTCTTC.

This clone was picked up many times. V usage is TRBV3-1 and J usage is TRBJ2-2; D is ambiguous. Between the trimmed V and J ends, which lost 3 bases and 0 bases, there was a span of 11 bases. The germline V gene encodes CDR1 LGHDT and CDR2 YNNKEL (reference sequence). CDR3 length: 16 amino acids. CDR3 nucleotide sequence: TGTGCCAGCAGCCATCAGAGAATAGCGAACACCGGGGAGCTGTTTTTT. Translation gives CASSHQRIANTGELFF.

In regard to this clone: This may come from a read error, since a much larger clone is one base off. The conserved phenylalanine or tryptophan normally closing the CDR3 is absent here, so this likely arose from a read error. This specimen includes other DNA sequences encoding the same CDR3. The V and J genes are TRBV3-1 and TRBJ2-7, with no clear D. The CDR3 length is 15 residues. With 3 bases removed from V and 3 bases from J, the gap between germline ends came to 15 bases. Germline V gene sequence: CDR1 LGHDT, CDR2 YNNKEL (reference sequence). The chain's CDR3 is CASSHRVSADYEQYL. Written as DNA, the CDR3 is TGTGCCAGCAGCCACCGGGTGTCTGCCGACTACGAGCAGTACCTC.